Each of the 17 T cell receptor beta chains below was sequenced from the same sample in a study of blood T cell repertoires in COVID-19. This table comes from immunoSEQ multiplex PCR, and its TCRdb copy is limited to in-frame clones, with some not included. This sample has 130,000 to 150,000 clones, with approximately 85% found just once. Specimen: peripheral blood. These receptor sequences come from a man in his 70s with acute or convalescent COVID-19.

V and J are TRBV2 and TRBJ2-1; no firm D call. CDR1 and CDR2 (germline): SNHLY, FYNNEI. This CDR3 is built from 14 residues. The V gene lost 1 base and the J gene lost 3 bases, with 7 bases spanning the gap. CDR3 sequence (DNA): TGTGCCAGCAGTGAAGGTCAACTCTACAATGAGCAGTTCTTC. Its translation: CASSEGQLYNEQFF.

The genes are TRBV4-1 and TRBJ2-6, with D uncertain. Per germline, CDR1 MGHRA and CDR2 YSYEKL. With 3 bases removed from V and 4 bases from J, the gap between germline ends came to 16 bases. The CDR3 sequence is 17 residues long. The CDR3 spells CASSHIGVAAGANVLTF. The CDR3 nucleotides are TGCGCCAGCAGCCATATCGGAGTGGCAGCGGGGGCCAACGTCCTGACTTTC.

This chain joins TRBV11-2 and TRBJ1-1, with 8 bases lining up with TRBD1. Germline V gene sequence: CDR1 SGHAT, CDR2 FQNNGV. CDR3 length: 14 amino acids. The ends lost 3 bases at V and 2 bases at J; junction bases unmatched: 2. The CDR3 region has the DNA TGTGCCAGCAGCTTCGGACAGGGCAACACTGAAGCTTTCTTT. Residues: CASSFGQGNTEAFF.

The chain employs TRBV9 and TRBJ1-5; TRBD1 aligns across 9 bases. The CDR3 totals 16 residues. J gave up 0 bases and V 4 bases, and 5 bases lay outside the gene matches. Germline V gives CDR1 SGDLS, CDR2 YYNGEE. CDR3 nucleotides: TGTGCCAGCAGCCCCCGGGACAGGGCTAGCAATCAGCCCCAGCATTTT. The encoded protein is CASSPRDRASNQPQHF. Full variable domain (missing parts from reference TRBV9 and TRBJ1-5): DSGVTQTPKHLITATGQRVTLRCSPRSGDLSVYWYQQSLDQGLQFLIQYYNGEERAKGNILERFSAQQFPDLHSELNLSSLELGDSALYFCASSPRDRASNQPQHFGDGTRLSIL.

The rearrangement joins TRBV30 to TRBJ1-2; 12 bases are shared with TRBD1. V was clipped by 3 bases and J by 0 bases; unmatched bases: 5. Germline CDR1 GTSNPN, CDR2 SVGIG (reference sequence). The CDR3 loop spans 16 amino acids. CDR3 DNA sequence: TGTGCCTGGAGGGGACAGGGGGCCGGAGCTAACTATGGCTACACCTTC. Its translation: CAWRGQGAGANYGYTF.

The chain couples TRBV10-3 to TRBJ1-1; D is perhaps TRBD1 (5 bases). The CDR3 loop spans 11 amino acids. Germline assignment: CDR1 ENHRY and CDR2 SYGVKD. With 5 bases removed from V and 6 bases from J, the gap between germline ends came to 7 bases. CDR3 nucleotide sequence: TGTGCCATCAGTCAGGGTTCTGAAGCTTTCTTT. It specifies CAISQGSEAFF.

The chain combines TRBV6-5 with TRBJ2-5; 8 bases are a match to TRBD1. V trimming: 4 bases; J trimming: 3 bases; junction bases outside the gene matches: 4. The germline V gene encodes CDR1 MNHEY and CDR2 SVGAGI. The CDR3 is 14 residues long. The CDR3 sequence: CASSFDRGEETQYF. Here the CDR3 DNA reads TGTGCCAGCAGTTTCGACAGGGGTGAAGAGACCCAGTACTTC.

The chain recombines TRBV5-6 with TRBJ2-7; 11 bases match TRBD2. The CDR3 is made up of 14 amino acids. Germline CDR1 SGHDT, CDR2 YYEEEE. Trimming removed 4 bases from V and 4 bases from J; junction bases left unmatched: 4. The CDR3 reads CASSLGTSGYEQYF. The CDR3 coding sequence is TGTGCCAGCAGCCTGGGGACTAGCGGATACGAGCAGTACTTC.

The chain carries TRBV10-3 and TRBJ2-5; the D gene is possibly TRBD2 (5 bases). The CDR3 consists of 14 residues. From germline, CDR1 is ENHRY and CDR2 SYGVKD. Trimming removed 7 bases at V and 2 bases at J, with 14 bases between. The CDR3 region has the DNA TGTGCCATCACCAGAAGCGGAGAACAAGAGACCCAGTACTTC. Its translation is CAITRSGEQETQYF.

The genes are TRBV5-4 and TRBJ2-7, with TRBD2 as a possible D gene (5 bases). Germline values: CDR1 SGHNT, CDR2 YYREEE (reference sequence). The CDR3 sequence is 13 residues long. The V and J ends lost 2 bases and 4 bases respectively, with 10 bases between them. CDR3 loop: CASSFPDSYEQYF. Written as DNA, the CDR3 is TGTGCCAGCAGCTTCCCGGACTCGTACGAGCAGTACTTC. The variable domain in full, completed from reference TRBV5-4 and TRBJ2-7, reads ETGVTQSPTHLIKTRGQQVTLRCSSQSGHNTVSWYQQALGQGPQFIFQYYREEENGRGNFPPRFSGLQFPNYSSELNVNALELDDSALYLCASSFPDSYEQYFGPGTRLTVT.

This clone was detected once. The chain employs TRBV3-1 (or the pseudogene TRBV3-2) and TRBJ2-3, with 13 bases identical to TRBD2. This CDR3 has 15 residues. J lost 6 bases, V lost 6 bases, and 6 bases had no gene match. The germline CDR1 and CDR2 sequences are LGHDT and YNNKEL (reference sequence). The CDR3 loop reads CASSRTSGGRDTQYF. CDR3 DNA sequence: TGTGCCAGCAGTCGGACTAGCGGGGGCCGGGATACGCAGTATTTT.

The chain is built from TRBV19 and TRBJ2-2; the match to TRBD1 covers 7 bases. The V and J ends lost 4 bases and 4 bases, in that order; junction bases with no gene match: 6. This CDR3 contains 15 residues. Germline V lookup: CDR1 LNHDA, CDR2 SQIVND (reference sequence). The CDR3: CASSTRQGGTGELFF. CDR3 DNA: TGTGCCAGTAGTACCCGACAGGGTGGCACCGGGGAGCTGTTTTTT.

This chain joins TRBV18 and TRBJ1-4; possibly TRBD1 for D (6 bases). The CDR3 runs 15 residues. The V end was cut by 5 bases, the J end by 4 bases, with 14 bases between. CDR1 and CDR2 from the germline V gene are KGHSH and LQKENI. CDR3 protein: CASSAYGQYNEKLFF. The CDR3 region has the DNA TGTGCCAGCTCAGCATACGGACAGTATAATGAAAAACTGTTTTTT. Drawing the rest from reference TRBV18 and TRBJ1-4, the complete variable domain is NAGVMQNPRHLVRRRGQEARLRCSPMKGHSHVYWYRQLPEEGLKFMVYLQKENIIDESGMPKERFSAEFPKEGPSILRIQQVVRGDSAAYFCASSAYGQYNEKLFFGSGTQLSVL.

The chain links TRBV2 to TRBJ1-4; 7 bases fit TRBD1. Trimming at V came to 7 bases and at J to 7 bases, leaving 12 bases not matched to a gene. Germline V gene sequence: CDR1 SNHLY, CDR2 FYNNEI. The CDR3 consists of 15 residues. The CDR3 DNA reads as TGTGCCAGCACGCGAACCCGGGACAGAAGTGAAAAACTGTTTTTT. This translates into CASTRTRDRSEKLFF.

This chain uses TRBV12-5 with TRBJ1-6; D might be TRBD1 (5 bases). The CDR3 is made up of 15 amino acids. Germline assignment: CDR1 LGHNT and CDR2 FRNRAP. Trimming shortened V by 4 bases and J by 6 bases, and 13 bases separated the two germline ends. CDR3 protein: CASGSRQTSNSPLHF. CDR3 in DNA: TGTGCTAGTGGTTCCCGACAGACCAGTAATTCACCCCTCCACTTT. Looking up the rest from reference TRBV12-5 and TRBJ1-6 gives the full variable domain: DARVTQTPRHKVTEMGQEVTMRCQPILGHNTVFWYRQTMMQGLELLAYFRNRAPLDDSGMPKDRFSAEMPDATLATLKIQPSEPRDSAVYFCASGSRQTSNSPLHFGNGTRLTVT.

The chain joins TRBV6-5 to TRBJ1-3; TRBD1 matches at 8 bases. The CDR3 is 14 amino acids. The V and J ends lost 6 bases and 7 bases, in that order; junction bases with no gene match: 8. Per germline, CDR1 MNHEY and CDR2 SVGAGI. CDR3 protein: CASRSGTGENTIYF. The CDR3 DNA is TGTGCCAGCAGATCCGGGACAGGAGAGAACACCATATATTTT.

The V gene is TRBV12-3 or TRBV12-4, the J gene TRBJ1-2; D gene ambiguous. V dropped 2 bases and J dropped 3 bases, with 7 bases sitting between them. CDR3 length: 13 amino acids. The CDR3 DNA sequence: TGTGCCAGCAGTTTAAACCAGTACTATGGCTACACCTTC. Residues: CASSLNQYYGYTF.